Presented here are 31 T cell receptor beta chains from one specimen sequenced in a study of cytomegalovirus exposure and HLA in healthy donors. The primer mix had 60 Vbeta and 13 Jbeta primers. The repertoire was sequenced with immunoSEQ multiplex PCR; TCRdb's copy has only in-frame clones and lacks some. The sample holds under 120,000 clones; 74% are singletons and the top ten take about 2.6%. Sequenced sample: PBMCs. These TCRs come from a man between 45 and 60 years old in good health and CMV-seropositive.

This chain uses TRBV27 with TRBJ1-5; TRBD1 agrees at 7 bases. The junction had 11 bases not matched to a gene; V was cut back by 5 bases and J by 7 bases. Germline V gene data show CDR1 as MNHEY and CDR2 as SMNVEV (reference sequence). This CDR3 spans 15 amino acids. This CDR3 is CASSPYRGGKQPQHF. The CDR3 coding sequence is TGTGCCAGCAGTCCCTACAGGGGCGGGAAGCAGCCCCAGCATTTT.

The chain couples TRBV29-1 to TRBJ1-1, with a weak D call TRBD1 (6 bases). Germline CDR1 and CDR2: SQVTM and ANQGSEA. V was cut by 5 bases and J by 5 bases, with 15 bases left in between. The CDR3 contains 13 residues. The CDR3 is CSVTGQQRTEAFF. CDR3 nucleotide sequence: TGCAGCGTTACAGGACAGCAACGAACTGAAGCTTTCTTT.

This clone showed up just a few times. The genes are TRBV7-3 and TRBJ2-1; TRBD2 aligns across 9 bases. J lost 3 bases, V lost 5 bases, and 5 bases had no gene match. CDR1 is SGHTA, CDR2 FQGTGA, per germline. This CDR3 comprises 15 residues. Here the CDR3 reads CASSVGTSRYNEQFF. The CDR3 DNA sequence: TGTGCCAGCAGCGTCGGGACTAGCCGCTACAATGAGCAGTTCTTC.

This clone has a handful of counts. CDR3 region: CASSLTGVALSDTEAFF. The CDR3, as DNA: TGTGCCAGCAGCTTGACAGGGGTTGCTTTGAGTGATACTGAAGCTTTCTTT. The rearrangement links TRBV5-4 to TRBJ1-1; 7 nucleotides agree with TRBD1. Germline V lookup: CDR1 SGHNT, CDR2 YYREEE (reference sequence). The CDR3 runs to 17 residues. Trimming took 1 base from V and 5 from J; bases not matched to a gene: 14.

CDR3 sequence: CASSLSRGYGYTF. CDR3 nucleotide sequence: TGTGCCAGCAGCCTCTCTAGGGGATATGGCTACACCTTC. J is TRBJ1-2 and V is TRBV11-2, with D possibly matching TRBD1 (5 bases). CDR3 length: 13 amino acids. The V end lost 5 bases, the J end lost 5 bases, and 12 bases lay between the germline ends. From germline, CDR1 is SGHAT and CDR2 FQNNGV. The full variable domain, completed using reference TRBV11-2 and TRBJ1-2, is EAGVAQSPRYKIIEKRQSVAFWCNPISGHATLYWYQQILGQGPKLLIQFQNNGVVDDSQLPKDRFSAERLKGVDSTLKIQPAKLEDSAVYLCASSLSRGYGYTFGSGTRLTVV.

The chain employs TRBV19 and TRBJ2-5; the D gene is possibly TRBD2 (6 bases). CDR3 length: 13 residues. V lost 3 bases and J 3 bases, leaving 8 bases between the germline ends. Germline CDR1 reads LNHDA; CDR2 reads SQIVND (reference sequence). In DNA form, the CDR3 reads TGTGCCAGTAGTATTAGCGGAAAAGAGACCCAGTACTTC. This sequence encodes CASSISGKETQYF.

This clone was detected once. This sequence joins TRBV5-8 and TRBJ2-7, with a weak D call TRBD1 (6 bases). V lost 5 bases and J lost 2, with 17 bases in between. The length of the CDR3 is 15 residues. Germline loops: CDR1 SGHTS, CDR2 YDEGEE. CDR3 DNA: TGTGCCAGCAGATTCACCGGGACACTTACCTACGAGCAGTACTTC. Amino acids: CASRFTGTLTYEQYF.

The rearrangement uses TRBV5-1 and TRBJ1-5, with 8 bases fitting TRBD1. Germline trimming cut 3 bases from V and 4 bases from J; bases unmatched to any gene: 3. Germline V gene sequence: CDR1 SGHRS, CDR2 YFSETQ. CDR3 length equals 14 residues. The CDR3 DNA follows: TGCGCCAGCAGCTCAGGACAGGGAAATCAGCCCCAGCATTTT. Its translation: CASSSGQGNQPQHF. The whole variable domain, remainder taken from reference TRBV5-1 and TRBJ1-5, is KAGVTQTPRYLIKTRGQQVTLSCSPISGHRSVSWYQQTPGQGLQFLFEYFSETQRNKGNFPGRFSGRQFSNSRSEMNVSTLELGDSALYLCASSSGQGNQPQHFGDGTRLSIL.

V and J are TRBV5-6 and TRBJ2-6, with TRBD1 matching 11 bases. This CDR3 contains 18 residues. Germline CDR1 reads SGHDT; CDR2 reads YYEEEE. V shed 3 bases, J shed 4 bases, and the junction held 9 bases outside the gene matches. The CDR3 sequence is CASSSGGTGGLGANVLTF. CDR3 DNA: TGTGCCAGCAGCTCCGGAGGGACAGGGGGTCTGGGGGCCAACGTCCTGACTTTC. The complete variable domain, with remaining parts taken from reference TRBV5-6 and TRBJ2-6, reads DAGVTQSPTHLIKTRGQQVTLRCSPKSGHDTVSWYQQALGQGPQFIFQYYEEEERQRGNFPDRFSGHQFPNYSSELNVNALLLGDSALYLCASSSGGTGGLGANVLTFGAGSRLTVL.

The chain couples TRBV29-1 to TRBJ1-2; possibly TRBD1 for D (5 bases). Deletions cut 6 bases from V and 3 bases from J, with 14 bases between. This CDR3 comprises 13 residues. In germline, CDR1 is SQVTM, CDR2 ANQGSEA. The CDR3 DNA sequence: TGCAGCGTCCCAGGGCTCCTTGACTATGGCTACACCTTC. This codes for CSVPGLLDYGYTF.

The chain is built from TRBV7-2 and TRBJ2-7, with 9 bases matching TRBD2. The J segment lost 2 bases and the V segment lost 1 base, leaving 3 bases of the junction unmatched. Per the germline V gene, CDR1 is SGHTA and CDR2 is FQGNSA. The CDR3 runs to 15 residues. The CDR3 DNA is TGTGCCAGCAGCTTAGAGGCGGGGGGGACCTACGAGCAGTACTTC. It encodes CASSLEAGGTYEQYF.

The chain employs TRBV5-4 and TRBJ2-3; D not resolved. This CDR3 has 15 residues. V shed 0 bases and J shed 0 bases, with 8 bases lying between them. Germline values: CDR1 SGHNT, CDR2 YYREEE (reference sequence). The CDR3: CASSLDSSSTDTQYF. CDR3 DNA sequence: TGTGCCAGCAGCTTGGACAGTTCTAGCACAGATACGCAGTATTTT.

The V and J genes are TRBV5-6 and TRBJ1-1; D uncertain. Germline V gene lookup returns CDR1 SGHDT and CDR2 YYEEEE. The V and J ends lost 5 bases and 1 base respectively, with 12 bases between them. This CDR3 region has 14 residues. Here the CDR3 DNA reads TGTGCCAGCAGTTTGTACCGGGGGAACACTGAAGCTTTCTTT. Encoded protein: CASSLYRGNTEAFF. Looking up the rest from reference TRBV5-6 and TRBJ1-1 gives the full variable domain: DAGVTQSPTHLIKTRGQQVTLRCSPKSGHDTVSWYQQALGQGPQFIFQYYEEEERQRGNFPDRFSGHQFPNYSSELNVNALLLGDSALYLCASSLYRGNTEAFFGQGTRLTVV.

The chain employs TRBV5-6 and TRBJ1-5; 9 bases line up with TRBD1. V was pared by 4 bases and J by 4 bases, with 15 bases of the junction left unmatched. CDR3 size: 18 residues. Germline-derived CDR1 and CDR2 are SGHDT and YYEEEE. The CDR3 DNA reads as TGTGCCAGCAGCGCTAACAGGGGGCCGTATTTTAGGAATCAGCCCCAGCATTTT. Its protein is CASSANRGPYFRNQPQHF.

This chain connects TRBV11-2 to TRBJ2-1; 7 bases are a match to TRBD1. Germline V gives CDR1 SGHAT, CDR2 FQNNGV. This CDR3 comprises 15 residues. Trimming cost V 6 bases and J 1 base; bases outside gene matches: 6. CDR3 DNA: TGTGCCAGCAGTCCGACAGGGATGTCCTACAATGAGCAGTTCTTC. This gives the protein CASSPTGMSYNEQFF.

The chain has TRBV4-1 and TRBJ2-5; 7 bases match TRBD1. The length of the CDR3 is 15 residues. Germline CDR1 is MGHRA and CDR2 is YSYEKL. V dropped 4 bases and J dropped 9; count of bases not matched to a gene: 14. In DNA, the CDR3 is TGCGCCAGCAGCCTTCGACAGGGCCCCCAAATGGCCCAGTACTTC. It yields the protein CASSLRQGPQMAQYF.

This clone was detected only once. The V and J genes are TRBV30 and TRBJ1-5, with a tentative D call TRBD1 (5 bases). Deletions cut 6 bases from V and 2 bases from J, with 8 bases between. The CDR3 runs to 12 residues. The germline CDR1 and CDR2 sequences are GTSNPN and SVGIG (reference sequence). The CDR3 here is CACDSGNQPQHF. The CDR3 region has the DNA TGTGCCTGTGACAGTGGCAATCAGCCCCAGCATTTT.

The V gene is TRBV4-1, the J gene TRBJ1-2; unclear D gene. The CDR3 length is 12 residues. V shed 1 base and J shed 2 bases, with 2 bases lying between them. CDR1 is MGHRA and CDR2 is YSYEKL in the germline V gene. Here the CDR3 DNA reads TGCGCCAGCAGCCAAGCGAACTATGGCTACACCTTC. This sequence encodes CASSQANYGYTF.

J is TRBJ1-4 and V is TRBV5-1, with D tentatively TRBD1 (5 bases). The CDR3 has 14 amino acids. Trimming stripped 4 bases from V and 3 bases from J, with 10 bases between. Germline V gene data show CDR1 as SGHRS and CDR2 as YFSETQ. CDR3 sequence: CASSLGGANEKLFF. CDR3 bases: TGCGCCAGCAGCCTGGGGGGAGCTAATGAAAAACTGTTTTTT. Drawing the rest from reference TRBV5-1 and TRBJ1-4, the complete variable domain is KAGVTQTPRYLIKTRGQQVTLSCSPISGHRSVSWYQQTPGQGLQFLFEYFSETQRNKGNFPGRFSGRQFSNSRSEMNVSTLELGDSALYLCASSLGGANEKLFFGSGTQLSVL.

This sequence joins TRBV12-5 and TRBJ2-1; 8 bases are shared with TRBD1. V gave up 1 base and J gave up 7 bases; unmatched junction bases: 0. Germline V gene lookup returns CDR1 LGHNT and CDR2 FRNRAP. The CDR3 has 13 amino acids. DNA of the CDR3: TGTGCTAGTGGTTTGGACAGGGGGAATGAGCAGTTCTTC. Translated, it gives CASGLDRGNEQFF.

A few counts support this clone. The chain links TRBV15 to TRBJ2-1; D may be TRBD2 (6 bases). V lost 8 bases and J lost 4, with 12 bases in between. The CDR3 is made up of 13 amino acids. CDR1 is LNHNV, CDR2 YYDKDF, per germline (reference sequence). CDR3 nucleotides: TGTGCCACCCGGGAGATACTTTACAATGAGCAGTTCTTC. Translated, it gives CATREILYNEQFF. The variable domain in full, completed from reference TRBV15 and TRBJ2-1, reads DAMVIQNPRYQVTQFGKPVTLSCSQTLNHNVMYWYQQKSSQAPKLLFHYYDKDFNNEADTPDNFQSRRPNTSFCFLDIRSPGLGDTAMYLCATREILYNEQFFGPGTRLTVL.

This clone appeared a few times. The V call is TRBV28, the J call TRBJ1-1; unclear D gene. The germline CDR1 and CDR2 sequences are MDHEN and SYDVKM. The CDR3 is 12 residues long. The V end lost 7 bases, the J end lost 5 bases, and 11 bases lay between the germline ends. The CDR3 DNA reads TGTGCCAGCAACCCGTTCGGGACTGAAGCTTTCTTT. Its translation: CASNPFGTEAFF.

V is TRBV5-1 and J is TRBJ2-3; 13 positions agree with TRBD2. V was pared by 4 bases and J by 3 bases, with 5 bases of the junction left unmatched. This CDR3 spans 16 amino acids. Germline V lookup: CDR1 SGHRS, CDR2 YFSETQ. The CDR3: CASSGGLAGATDTQYF. The CDR3 nucleotides are TGCGCCAGCAGCGGAGGACTAGCGGGAGCGACAGATACGCAGTATTTT.

The chain joins TRBV28 to TRBJ1-4; a weak D match, TRBD1 (5 bases). Germline loops: CDR1 MDHEN, CDR2 SYDVKM. Trimming left V 0 bases short and J 0 bases short, with 5 bases between. This CDR3 comprises 15 residues. The CDR3 DNA reads as TGTGCCAGCAGTTTATGGACAGCAACTAATGAAAAACTGTTTTTT. It is translated as CASSLWTATNEKLFF.

The chain is built from TRBV18 and TRBJ1-6; 9 bases are a match to TRBD1. This CDR3 is 15 amino acids long. Trimming cost V 6 bases and J 10 bases; bases outside gene matches: 10. Germline-derived CDR1 and CDR2 are KGHSH and LQKENI. The chain's CDR3 is CASSSGTGYVSPLHF. For the CDR3, the DNA is TGTGCCAGCTCGTCCGGGACAGGGTATGTGTCACCCCTCCACTTT.

The chain employs TRBV5-6 and TRBJ1-6; unclear D gene. Germline V lookup: CDR1 SGHDT, CDR2 YYEEEE. The CDR3 is made up of 13 amino acids. The V end was cut by 3 bases, the J end by 7 bases, with 8 bases between. The CDR3 spells CASSSPVNSPLHF. The CDR3 DNA reads TGTGCCAGCAGCTCTCCGGTAAATTCACCCCTCCACTTT.

The rearrangement links TRBV28 to TRBJ2-2; 12 bases map to TRBD2. Germline V gene lookup returns CDR1 MDHEN and CDR2 SYDVKM. V trimming: 3 bases; J trimming: 5 bases; junction bases outside the gene matches: 1. This CDR3 contains 15 residues. The CDR3 DNA reads TGTGCCAGCAGTTTCGGGACTAGCGGGACCGGGGAGCTGTTTTTT. Protein sequence: CASSFGTSGTGELFF.

This clone was seen only a few times. This chain uses TRBV11-2 with TRBJ1-2; 11 nucleotides align to TRBD1. With 4 bases clipped from V and 3 bases from J, the junction kept 7 bases outside the gene matches. Germline-derived CDR1 and CDR2 are SGHAT and FQNNGV. CDR3 length: 16 amino acids. CDR3 DNA sequence: TGTGCCAGCAGCTCGGTCGTGGGACAGGGGGACTATGGCTACACCTTC. This translates into CASSSVVGQGDYGYTF.

This chain connects TRBV19 to TRBJ2-6; the D gene is possibly TRBD2 (5 bases). The CDR3 length is 16 residues. V lost 4 bases, J lost 0 bases, and 10 bases lay in between. Looked up from germline, CDR1 is LNHDA and CDR2 is SQIVND (reference sequence). CDR3 in DNA: TGTGCCAGTAGTAGGACTGCTAGCTCTGGGGCCAACGTCCTGACTTTC. Translation gives CASSRTASSGANVLTF.

The V gene is TRBV11-2, the J gene TRBJ2-3, with 12 bases lining up with TRBD2. CDR1 is SGHAT and CDR2 is FQNNGV in the germline V gene. CDR3 size: 16 residues. With V trimmed by 5 bases and J by 6 bases, 9 bases remained unmatched. The CDR3 loop reads CASSPSGGGVTDTQYF. DNA of the CDR3: TGTGCCAGCAGCCCTAGCGGGGGGGGTGTAACGGATACGCAGTATTTT.

The rearrangement uses TRBV11-3 and TRBJ2-3; 9 positions agree with TRBD1. CDR1 is SGHNT and CDR2 is YENEEA in the germline V gene. V lost 1 base, J lost 3 bases, and 2 bases stayed unmatched. The CDR3 covers 15 residues. The chain's CDR3 is CASSLGTGATDTQYF. The CDR3 region has the DNA TGTGCCAGCAGCTTAGGGACAGGGGCAACAGATACGCAGTATTTT. Using reference TRBV11-3 and TRBJ2-3 for the parts outside the CDR3, the full variable domain is EAGVVQSPRYKIIEKKQPVAFWCNPISGHNTLYWYLQNLGQGPELLIRYENEEAVDDSQLPKDRFSAERLKGVDSTLKIQPAELGDSAVYLCASSLGTGATDTQYFGPGTRLTVL.